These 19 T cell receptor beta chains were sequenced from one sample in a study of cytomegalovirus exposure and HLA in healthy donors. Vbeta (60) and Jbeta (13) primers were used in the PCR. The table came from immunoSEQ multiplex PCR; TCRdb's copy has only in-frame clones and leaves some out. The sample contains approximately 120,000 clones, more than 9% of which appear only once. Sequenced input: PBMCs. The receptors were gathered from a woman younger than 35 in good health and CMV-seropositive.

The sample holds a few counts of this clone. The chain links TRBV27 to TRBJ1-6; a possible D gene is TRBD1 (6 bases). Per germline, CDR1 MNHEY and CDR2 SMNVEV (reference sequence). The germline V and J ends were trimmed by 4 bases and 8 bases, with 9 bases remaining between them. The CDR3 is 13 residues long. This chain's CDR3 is CASSWGGDSPLHF. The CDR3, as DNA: TGTGCCAGCAGTTGGGGGGGCGATTCACCCCTCCACTTT.

CDR3 region: CASSGRGGVNTEAFF. For the CDR3, the DNA is TGTGCCAGTTCAGGGCGCGGAGGGGTGAACACTGAAGCTTTCTTT. This sequence joins TRBV19 and TRBJ1-1, with D tentatively TRBD1 (5 bases). The CDR3 is 15 residues long. V was trimmed by 8 bases and J by 0 bases, leaving 16 bases between them. CDR1 is LNHDA and CDR2 is SQIVND in the germline V gene (reference sequence).

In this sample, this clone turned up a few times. The DNA for the CDR3 is TGTGCCAGTAGTACCTCACTAGCGGGAAGGTCTGGAAACACCATATATTTT. Protein product: CASSTSLAGRSGNTIYF. The chain links TRBV19 to TRBJ1-3; D call uncertain. The CDR3 spans 17 residues. V lost 4 bases and J 1 base, leaving 17 bases between the germline ends. The germline CDR1 and CDR2 sequences are LNHDA and SQIVND (reference sequence).

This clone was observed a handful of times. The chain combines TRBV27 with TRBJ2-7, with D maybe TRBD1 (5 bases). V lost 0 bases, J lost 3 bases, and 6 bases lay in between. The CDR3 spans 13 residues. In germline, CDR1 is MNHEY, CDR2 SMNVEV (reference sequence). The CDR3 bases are TGTGCCAGCAGTTTATCTACAGGCTACGAGCAGTACTTC. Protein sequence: CASSLSTGYEQYF.

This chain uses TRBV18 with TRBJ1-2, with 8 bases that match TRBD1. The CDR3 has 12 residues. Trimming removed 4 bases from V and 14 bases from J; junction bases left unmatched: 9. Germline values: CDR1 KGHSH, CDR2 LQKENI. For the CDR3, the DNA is TGTGCCAGCTCACGAATGACAGGGGAATGGACCTTC. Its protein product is CASSRMTGEWTF.

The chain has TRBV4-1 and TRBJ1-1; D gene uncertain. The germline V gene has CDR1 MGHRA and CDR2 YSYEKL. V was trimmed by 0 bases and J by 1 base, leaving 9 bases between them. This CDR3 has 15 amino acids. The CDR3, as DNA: TGCGCCAGCAGCCAAGATGAGGTAAAGAACACTGAAGCTTTCTTT. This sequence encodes CASSQDEVKNTEAFF.

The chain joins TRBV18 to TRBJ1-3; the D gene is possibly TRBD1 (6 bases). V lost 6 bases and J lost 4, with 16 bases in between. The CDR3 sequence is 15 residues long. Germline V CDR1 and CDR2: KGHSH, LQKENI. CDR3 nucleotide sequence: TGTGCCAGCTCCCGGACAGCGAATATAGGAAACACCATATATTTT. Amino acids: CASSRTANIGNTIYF.

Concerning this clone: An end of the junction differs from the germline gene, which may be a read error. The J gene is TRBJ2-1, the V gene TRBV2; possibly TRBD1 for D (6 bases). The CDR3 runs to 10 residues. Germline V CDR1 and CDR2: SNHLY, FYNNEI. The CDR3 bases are TGTGCCAGCGGGGACAAGGAGCAGTTCTTC. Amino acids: CASGDKEQFF.

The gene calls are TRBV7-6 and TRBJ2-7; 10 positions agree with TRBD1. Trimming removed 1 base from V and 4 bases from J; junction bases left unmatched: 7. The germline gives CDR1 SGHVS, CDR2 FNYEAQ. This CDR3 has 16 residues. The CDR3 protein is CASSLDDGQGGYEQYF. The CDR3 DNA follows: TGTGCCAGCAGCTTAGACGATGGACAGGGGGGGTACGAGCAGTACTTC.

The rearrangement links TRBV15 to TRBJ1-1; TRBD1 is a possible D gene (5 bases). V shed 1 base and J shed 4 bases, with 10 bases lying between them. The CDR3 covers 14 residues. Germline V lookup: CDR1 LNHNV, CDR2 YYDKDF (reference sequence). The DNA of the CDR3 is TGTGCCACCAGCAGAGTTGGGGGAGGCACTGAAGCTTTCTTT. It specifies CATSRVGGGTEAFF.

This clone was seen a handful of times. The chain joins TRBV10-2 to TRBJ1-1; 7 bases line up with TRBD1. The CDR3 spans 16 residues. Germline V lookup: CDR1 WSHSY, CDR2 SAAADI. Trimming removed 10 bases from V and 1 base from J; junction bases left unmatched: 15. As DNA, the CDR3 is TGCGCCACCCGGACAGGAGCATCCGACGGGAACACTGAAGCTTTCTTT. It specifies CATRTGASDGNTEAFF.

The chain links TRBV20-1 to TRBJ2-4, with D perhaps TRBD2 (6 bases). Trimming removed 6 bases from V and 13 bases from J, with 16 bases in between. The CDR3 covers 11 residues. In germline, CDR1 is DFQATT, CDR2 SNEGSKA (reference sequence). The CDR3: CSAPVAAGQYF. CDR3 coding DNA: TGCAGTGCCCCGGTCGCCGCGGGGCAGTACTTC.

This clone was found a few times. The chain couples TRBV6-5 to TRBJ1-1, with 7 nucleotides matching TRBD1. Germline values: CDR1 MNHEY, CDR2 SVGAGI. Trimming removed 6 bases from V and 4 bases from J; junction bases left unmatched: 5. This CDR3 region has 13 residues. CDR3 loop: CASRLYRGTEAFF. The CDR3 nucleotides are TGTGCCAGCAGACTATACAGGGGCACTGAAGCTTTCTTT.

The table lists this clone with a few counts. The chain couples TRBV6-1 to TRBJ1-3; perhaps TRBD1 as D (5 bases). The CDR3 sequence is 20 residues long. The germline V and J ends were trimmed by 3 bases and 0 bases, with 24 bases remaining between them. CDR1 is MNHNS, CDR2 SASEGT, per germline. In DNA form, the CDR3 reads TGTGCCAGCAGTGATGCGGGACGACGGGCAGCCCTGAGCTCTGGAAACACCATATATTTT. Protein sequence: CASSDAGRRAALSSGNTIYF.

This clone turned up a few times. As DNA, the CDR3 is TGTGCCTGGAGTGTACCGGGTAATGGCTACACCTTC. Protein: CAWSVPGNGYTF. This chain connects TRBV30 to TRBJ1-2; D unresolved. Germline CDR1 reads GTSNPN; CDR2 reads SVGIG (reference sequence). This CDR3 comprises 12 residues. With 0 bases removed from V and 6 bases from J, the gap between germline ends came to 8 bases.

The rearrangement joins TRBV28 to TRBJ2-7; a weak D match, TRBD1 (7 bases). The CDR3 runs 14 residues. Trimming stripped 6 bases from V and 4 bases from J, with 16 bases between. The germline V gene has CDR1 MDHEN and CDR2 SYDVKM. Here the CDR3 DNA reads TGTGCCAGCAGCGGAGGGACAGTGCGATACGAGCAGTACTTC. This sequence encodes CASSGGTVRYEQYF.

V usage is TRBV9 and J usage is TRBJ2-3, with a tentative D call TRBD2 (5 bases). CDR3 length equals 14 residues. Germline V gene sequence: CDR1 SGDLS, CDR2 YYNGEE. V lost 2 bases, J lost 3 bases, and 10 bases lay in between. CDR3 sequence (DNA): TGTGCCAGCAGCGTTCTGACGGGGACAGATACGCAGTATTTT. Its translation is CASSVLTGTDTQYF.

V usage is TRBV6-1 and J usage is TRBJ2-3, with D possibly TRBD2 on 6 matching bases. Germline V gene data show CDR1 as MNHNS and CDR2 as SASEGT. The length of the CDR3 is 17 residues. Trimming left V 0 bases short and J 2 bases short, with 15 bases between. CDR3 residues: CASSEALRDSYTDTQYF. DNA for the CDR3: TGTGCCAGCAGTGAAGCCTTGAGGGACTCTTACACAGATACGCAGTATTTT.

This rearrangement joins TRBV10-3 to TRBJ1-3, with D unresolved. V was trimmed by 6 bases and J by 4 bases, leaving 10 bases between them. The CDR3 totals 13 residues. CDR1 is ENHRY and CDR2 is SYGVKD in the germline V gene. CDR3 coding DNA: TGTGCCATCAGGACCCCGGGGGGAAACACCATATATTTT. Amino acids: CAIRTPGGNTIYF.